The T cell receptor beta chain under discussion was sequenced for a study of cytomegalovirus exposure and HLA in healthy donors. Healthy individuals who donated bone marrow served as the donors. The PCR contained 60 Vbeta and 13 Jbeta primers. Sequenced by immunoSEQ multiplex PCR; TCRdb stores in-frame clones only, minus some. The sample has approximately 220,000 clones; 60% to 80% are singletons. Trimming left V 2 bases short and J 6 bases short, with 19 bases between. The germline V gene has CDR1 MNHEY and CDR2 SMNVEV (reference sequence). The CDR3 loop spans 17 amino acids. The chain recombines TRBV27 with TRBJ1-4, with D unresolved. Sequenced material: PBMCs. The clonotype was recovered from a man aged 18 to 35 in good health and CMV-seronegative. The CDR3 loop reads CASSLGFGAGSDEKLFF. CDR3 sequence (DNA): TGTGCCAGCAGTTTAGGTTTTGGTGCGGGAAGCGATGAAAAACTGTTTTTT.